This entry lists 17 T cell receptor beta chains sequenced from one sample in a study of blood T cell repertoires in COVID-19. The method was immunoSEQ multiplex PCR; TCRdb's version includes in-frame clones alone and lacks a portion of them. This sample has about 150,000 clones; roughly 88% occur once, and the top ten carry about 5.3%. Sequenced input: peripheral blood. The receptors shown here come from a man aged 18 to 29 with COVID-19, enrolled during active disease.

The chain employs TRBV4-3 and TRBJ2-7; 9 positions match TRBD1. The CDR3 contains 17 residues. Germline trimming cut 0 bases from V and 1 base from J; bases unmatched to any gene: 7. Germline V gene data show CDR1 as LGHNA and CDR2 as YSLEER. CDR3 sequence: CASSQDQTGGTSYEQYF. The CDR3 DNA follows: TGCGCCAGCAGCCAAGATCAGACAGGGGGTACATCCTACGAGCAGTACTTC.

The chain uses TRBV3-1 (or the pseudogene TRBV3-2) and TRBJ1-1; D not resolved. The CDR3 is made up of 11 amino acids. CDR1 is LGHDT and CDR2 is YNNKEL in the germline V gene (reference sequence). Trimming left V 1 base short and J 8 bases short, with 5 bases between. The CDR3 nucleotides read TGTGCCAGCAGCCAAGTCGGGGAAGCTTTCTTT. This translates into CASSQVGEAFF.

This chain links TRBV28 with TRBJ2-1, with a weak D call TRBD1 (6 bases). The CDR3 runs 14 residues. V was shortened by 7 bases and J by 6 bases, with 16 bases between the two germline ends. Germline CDR1 is MDHEN and CDR2 is SYDVKM. The CDR3 nucleotides read TGTGCCAGCATCCCCCTGGGGGCGGGCAATGAGCAGTTCTTC. It is translated as CASIPLGAGNEQFF.

The chain has TRBV6-6 and TRBJ1-2; TRBD1 aligns across 10 bases. Per the germline V gene, CDR1 is MNHNY and CDR2 is SVGAGI (reference sequence). This CDR3 comprises 13 residues. The V and J ends lost 8 bases and 6 bases, in that order; junction bases with no gene match: 6. The CDR3 loop is CASGDRGVHGYTF. CDR3 nucleotide sequence: TGTGCCAGCGGGGACAGGGGTGTTCATGGCTACACCTTC.

Only one count was recorded for this clone. The V and J genes are TRBV29-1 and TRBJ1-1; D not certain. The CDR3 covers 13 residues. The germline V gene encodes CDR1 SQVTM and CDR2 ANQGSEA. V lost 2 bases and J lost 6, with 13 bases in between. CDR3 sequence: CSVERLVQPEAFF. As DNA, the CDR3 is TGCAGCGTTGAAAGGCTAGTTCAGCCTGAAGCTTTCTTT.

The chain carries TRBV28 and TRBJ2-1; a possible D gene is TRBD1 (7 bases). With 1 base removed from V and 1 base from J, the gap between germline ends came to 17 bases. This CDR3 comprises 18 residues. CDR1 is MDHEN, CDR2 SYDVKM, per germline. This CDR3 is CASSLSRGAANSYNEQFF. CDR3 DNA sequence: TGTGCCAGCAGTTTATCCAGGGGGGCGGCGAATTCCTACAATGAGCAGTTCTTC.

The V and J genes are TRBV27 and TRBJ2-2, with D perhaps matching TRBD1 (6 bases). This CDR3 has 16 residues. From germline, CDR1 is MNHEY and CDR2 SMNVEV (reference sequence). V was cut by 2 bases and J by 4 bases, with 14 bases left in between. CDR3 protein: CASSLRGMWSTGELFF. The DNA for the CDR3 is TGTGCCAGCAGTTTAAGGGGGATGTGGAGCACCGGGGAGCTGTTTTTT.

The genes are TRBV4-3 and TRBJ2-7; D is perhaps TRBD1 (6 bases). This CDR3 has 15 amino acids. Germline assignment: CDR1 LGHNA and CDR2 YSLEER. Trimming took off 3 bases at V and 6 bases at J, with 18 bases between the two ends. CDR3 in amino acids: CASSHNQGRPGEQYF. CDR3 DNA sequence: TGCGCCAGCAGCCATAACCAGGGGCGTCCGGGCGAGCAGTACTTC.

The chain employs TRBV15 and TRBJ2-7, with 10 bases fitting TRBD2. The germline V gene encodes CDR1 LNHNV and CDR2 YYDKDF (reference sequence). With V trimmed by 2 bases and J by 6 bases, 25 bases remained unmatched. The CDR3 extends over 21 amino acids. The CDR3 is CATSRTLAGPLVASFTAEQYF. CDR3 DNA: TGTGCCACCAGCAGAACACTAGCGGGGCCTTTGGTGGCTTCTTTTACGGCCGAGCAGTACTTC.

This clone is a singleton in its sample. The chain has TRBV27 and TRBJ2-7; 10 nucleotides line up with TRBD1. The ends lost 10 bases at V and 1 base at J; junction bases unmatched: 4. Germline lookup yields CDR1 MNHEY and CDR2 SMNVEV (reference sequence). This CDR3 is 13 amino acids long. CDR3 DNA sequence: TGTGCCACGAGACAGGGGGCATCCTACGAGCAGTACTTC. Its translation is CATRQGASYEQYF.

The chain combines TRBV7-9 with TRBJ2-1; tentatively, D is TRBD2 (5 bases). V lost 1 base to trimming and J lost 0 bases, with 16 bases between them. The CDR3 covers 18 residues. Germline lookup yields CDR1 SEHNR and CDR2 FQNEAQ (reference sequence). CDR3 coding DNA: TGTGCCAGCAGCTTAGGGTCGGGGTCCCCCTACTCCTACAATGAGCAGTTCTTC. This gives the protein CASSLGSGSPYSYNEQFF.

The gene calls are TRBV24-1 and TRBJ2-4; D is possibly TRBD1 (6 bases). Germline-derived CDR1 and CDR2 are KGHDR and SFDVKD. Trimming took 6 bases from V and 9 from J, leaving 11 bases between them. The length of the CDR3 is 12 residues. The CDR3 here is CATSRDTGIQYF. The CDR3 nucleotides read TGTGCCACCAGTAGGGACACAGGCATTCAGTACTTC.

The genes are TRBV19 and TRBJ2-1, with 10 positions matching TRBD2. Unmatched junction bases numbered 21, after V lost 4 bases and J lost 9 bases. CDR1 is LNHDA, CDR2 SQIVND, per germline (reference sequence). This CDR3 region has 19 residues. The CDR3, as DNA: TGTGCCAGTAGTACCCTACGAGTGTTAAGCGGGAGGGCCTTCGGTGAGCAGTTCTTC. Protein: CASSTLRVLSGRAFGEQFF.

The chain combines TRBV5-6 with TRBJ2-3, with TRBD2 matching over 8 bases. The J segment lost 1 base and the V segment lost 1 base, leaving 5 bases of the junction unmatched. The germline gives CDR1 SGHDT, CDR2 YYEEEE. The CDR3 length is 16 residues. For the CDR3, the DNA is TGTGCCAGCAGCTTGATTTCGACTAGCGGCACAGATACGCAGTATTTT. It codes for CASSLISTSGTDTQYF.

This clone came up a few times. The chain joins TRBV6-4 to TRBJ2-2; 8 bases are shared with TRBD2. In germline, CDR1 is MRHNA, CDR2 SNTAGT. Losses at the gene ends were 5 bases for V and 7 bases for J; bases not matched to a gene: 6. The CDR3 length is 14 residues. The CDR3 sequence is CASSPSAGVGELFF. CDR3 nucleotide sequence: TGTGCCAGCAGTCCCTCAGCGGGAGTCGGGGAGCTGTTTTTT.

The V and J genes are TRBV6-5 and TRBJ2-1; the match to TRBD1 covers 9 bases. The CDR3 contains 14 residues. Germline trimming cut 6 bases from V and 5 bases from J; bases unmatched to any gene: 5. Germline V gives CDR1 MNHEY, CDR2 SVGAGI. The CDR3 coding sequence is TGTGCCAGCAGGGGGACAGGGCAGGACAATGAGCAGTTCTTC. Translation gives CASRGTGQDNEQFF.

The chain joins TRBV9 to TRBJ1-2; TRBD1 is a possible D gene (6 bases). The CDR3 spans 12 residues. V was pared by 4 bases and J by 4 bases, with 8 bases between. CDR1 and CDR2 from the germline V gene are SGDLS and YYNGEE. The CDR3 nucleotides are TGTGCCAGCAGCAACAGGGCCTATGGCTACACCTTC. It codes for CASSNRAYGYTF. The full variable domain, in which reference TRBV9 and TRBJ1-2 provide the parts outside the CDR3, is DSGVTQTPKHLITATGQRVTLRCSPRSGDLSVYWYQQSLDQGLQFLIQYYNGEERAKGNILERFSAQQFPDLHSELNLSSLELGDSALYFCASSNRAYGYTFGSGTRLTVV.